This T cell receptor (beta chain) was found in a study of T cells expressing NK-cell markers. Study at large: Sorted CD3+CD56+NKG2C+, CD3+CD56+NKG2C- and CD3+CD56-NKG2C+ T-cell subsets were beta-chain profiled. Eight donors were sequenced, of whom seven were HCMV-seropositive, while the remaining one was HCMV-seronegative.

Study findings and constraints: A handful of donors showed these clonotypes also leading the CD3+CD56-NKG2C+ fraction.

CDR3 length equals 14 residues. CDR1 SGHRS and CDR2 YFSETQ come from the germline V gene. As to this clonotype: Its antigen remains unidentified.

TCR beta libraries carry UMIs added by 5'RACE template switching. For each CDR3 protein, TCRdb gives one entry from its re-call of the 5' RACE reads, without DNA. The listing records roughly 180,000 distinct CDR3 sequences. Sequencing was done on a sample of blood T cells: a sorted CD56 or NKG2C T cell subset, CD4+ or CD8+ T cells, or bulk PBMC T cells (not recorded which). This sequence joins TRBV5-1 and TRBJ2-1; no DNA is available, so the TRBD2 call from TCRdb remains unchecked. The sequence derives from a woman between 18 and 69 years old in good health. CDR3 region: CASSLLAGGNEQFF.